This is a list of T cell receptor beta chains from one sample in a study of blood T cell repertoires in COVID-19. The protocol was immunoSEQ multiplex PCR, while the TCRdb copy is restricted to in-frame clones and leaves out a portion. The table shows approximately 210,000 clones, with about 83% occurring only once. Sequencing was carried out using peripheral blood. The source of these receptors is a woman in her forties or fifties with active or convalescent COVID-19. CDR3s include the opening cysteine and the closing phenylalanine or tryptophan. D genes are given only for firm matches. The size field is filled for only some rows; it gives once, few, many or a size class.

j_call v_call clone_size d_call cdr3_aa cdr3_nt
TRBJ1-5 TRBV6-1 . . CASSDRPSTPQHF TGTGCCAGCAGTGACAGGCCTTCCACGCCCCAGCATTTT
TRBJ1-2 TRBV27 few TRBD1 CASSGGRQGSHYGYTF TGTGCCAGCAGTGGCGGCCGACAGGGCAGCCACTATGGCTACACCTTC
TRBJ2-7 TRBV27 few TRBD2 CASSRIGLAGRPSYEQYF TGTGCCAGCAGCAGAATAGGACTAGCGGGACGCCCTTCCTACGAGCAGTACTTC
TRBJ1-2 TRBV5-6 . TRBD1 CASSLRGTGVGYTF TGTGCCAGCAGCTTGAGAGGGACAGGAGTCGGCTACACCTTC
TRBJ1-2 TRBV5-1 . . CASSLGTGARYGYTF TGCGCCAGCAGCTTAGGTACAGGTGCCCGCTATGGCTACACCTTC
TRBJ2-3 TRBV5-4 . . CASSRSIPQGRADTQYF TGTGCCAGCAGCCGATCAATTCCACAGGGTCGGGCAGATACGCAGTATTTT
TRBJ1-1 TRBV6-1 . . CASSEGWHVAFF TGTGCCAGCAGTGAAGGTTGGCATGTAGCTTTCTTT
TRBJ1-6 TRBV9 few . CASSSGSSYNSPLHF TGTGCCAGTTCTTCAGGAAGCTCCTATAATTCACCCCTCCACTTT
TRBJ2-2 TRBV28 . . CASSLRSGYTGELFF TGTGCCAGCAGTTTAAGGTCCGGGTACACCGGGGAGCTGTTTTTT
TRBJ2-1 TRBV6-5 once TRBD2 CASSGSGGGYNEQFF TGTGCCAGCAGCGGGAGCGGGGGGGGTTACAATGAGCAGTTCTTC
TRBJ2-7 TRBV2 once TRBD1 CATRGTGGHEQYF TGTGCCACCCGCGGGACAGGGGGCCACGAGCAGTACTTC
TRBJ1-1 TRBV28 . TRBD1 CASSLPGTGLNTEAFF TGTGCCAGCAGTCTCCCCGGGACAGGACTCAACACTGAAGCTTTCTTT
TRBJ1-1 TRBV6-5 . . CASRPQGSNTEAFF TGTGCCAGCAGACCACAGGGCTCGAACACTGAAGCTTTCTTT
TRBJ2-4 TRBV2 . TRBD2 CASSVLAGEIQYF TGTGCCAGCAGTGTTCTAGCGGGGGAGATTCAGTACTTC
TRBJ1-2 TRBV19 . . CASTSSRGGYYGYTF TGTGCCAGTACTTCTTCTCGGGGGGGGTACTATGGCTACACCTTC
TRBJ1-2 TRBV15 . . CATSTGYGYTF TGTGCCACCAGCACCGGCTATGGCTACACCTTC
TRBJ1-2 TRBV12-3/TRBV12-4 . TRBD1 CASSLARGRGSTF TGTGCCAGCAGTTTAGCGCGCGGCAGGGGGAGCACCTTC
TRBJ1-5 TRBV6-5 . . CASRDKGGVQPQHF TGTGCCAGCAGAGACAAGGGAGGAGTGCAGCCCCAGCATTTT
TRBJ1-2 TRBV6-5 . . CASSYGTKTNYGYTF TGTGCCAGCAGTTACGGGACAAAAACTAACTATGGCTACACCTTC
TRBJ2-3 TRBV5-1 . . CASVAVSGTDTQYF TGCGCCAGCGTGGCGGTCTCAGGCACAGATACGCAGTATTTT
TRBJ1-1 TRBV18 . . CASSQYSGGGTEAFF TGTGCCAGCTCACAATACTCGGGGGGGGGCACTGAAGCTTTCTTT
TRBJ2-3 TRBV5-1 . TRBD2 CASSLNDGGAQDTQYF TGCGCCAGCAGCTTGAATGACGGGGGGGCCCAAGATACGCAGTATTTT
TRBJ1-2 TRBV23-1 . TRBD1 CASGSTGQGGYYGYTF TGCGCCAGCGGATCGACCGGACAGGGGGGATACTATGGCTACACCTTC
TRBJ1-2 TRBV12-3/TRBV12-4 . TRBD1 CASSLNRGRDYTF TGTGCCAGCAGTTTGAACAGGGGGCGGGACTACACCTTC
TRBJ2-3 TRBV30 . . CAWNVVATDTQYF TGTGCCTGGAACGTCGTTGCGACAGATACGCAGTATTTT
TRBJ1-1 TRBV6-6 . . CASSLGALMNTEAFF TGTGCCAGCAGCTTGGGAGCCCTAATGAACACTGAAGCTTTCTTT
TRBJ1-2 TRBV7-9 . TRBD1 CASEPGTGVSYGYTF TGTGCCAGCGAACCCGGGACAGGGGTTAGCTATGGCTACACCTTC
TRBJ1-2 TRBV6-4 . TRBD1 CASSETGGADGYTF TGTGCCAGCAGTGAGACAGGGGGCGCCGATGGCTACACCTTC
TRBJ2-4 TRBV7-3 . . CASSQGQPSIQYF TGTGCCAGCAGCCAAGGACAGCCTAGCATTCAGTACTTC
TRBJ1-5 TRBV7-9 . TRBD1 CASSKSTGGYSQPQHF TGTGCCAGCAGCAAATCGACAGGGGGTTATAGTCAGCCCCAGCATTTT